These 18 T cell receptor beta chains originate from one sample sequenced in a study of shared clonotypes between healthy human individuals. Using immunoSEQ multiplex PCR, the repertoire was profiled, and TCRdb retains in-frame clones only, with some absent. The sample gives about 2.2 million clones, around 95% of which show up once; over 1.5% is in the top ten. Terminally differentiated effector memory CD45RA+ cells were left out of the naive CD8 fraction, which was CD45RO-negative and positively selected for CCR7. Sequenced sample: naive CD8+ T cells from PBMCs. The origin of the receptors is a man between 18 and 29 years old in good health. Some clones in this sample may be carry-over from other donors' samples.

J is TRBJ2-1 and V is TRBV7-2, with a tentative D call TRBD1 (6 bases). Per germline, CDR1 SGHTA and CDR2 FQGNSA. V was pared by 3 bases and J by 7 bases, with 19 bases between. This CDR3 has 16 amino acids. This chain's CDR3 is CASSFAGQGLGNEQFF. CDR3 DNA sequence: TGTGCCAGCAGCTTTGCTGGGCAGGGGTTGGGTAATGAGCAGTTCTTC.

The chain combines TRBV4-1 with TRBJ2-1, with 7 bases lining up with TRBD2. CDR1 is MGHRA and CDR2 is YSYEKL in the germline V gene. The CDR3 contains 17 residues. V lost 4 bases and J lost 5; bases outside the gene matches: 14. The CDR3 sequence is CASSPRGRDWDHNEQFF. CDR3 in DNA: TGCGCCAGCAGCCCGCGAGGGAGGGATTGGGATCACAATGAGCAGTTCTTC.

The chain recombines TRBV5-8 with TRBJ1-1; weak D call: TRBD1 (5 bases). This CDR3 has 15 amino acids. Trimming shortened V by 2 bases and J by 4 bases, and 15 bases separated the two germline ends. Germline V gene lookup returns CDR1 SGHTS and CDR2 YDEGEE. The DNA of the CDR3 is TGTGCCAGCAGCTTAAGGGGTTTAGGCGGCACTGAAGCTTTCTTT. Its protein is CASSLRGLGGTEAFF.

As for this clone: Additional DNA sequences in this sample encode the identical CDR3. The V and J genes are TRBV5-1 and TRBJ2-7; 7 positions agree with TRBD1. This CDR3 comprises 13 residues. The J segment lost 3 bases and the V segment lost 0 bases, leaving 0 bases of the junction unmatched. Germline CDR1 is SGHRS and CDR2 is YFSETQ. The CDR3 loop is CASSLGTGYEQYF. The CDR3 coding sequence is TGCGCCAGCAGCTTGGGGACAGGCTACGAGCAGTACTTC. The full variable domain, rest sourced from reference TRBV5-1 and TRBJ2-7, is KAGVTQTPRYLIKTRGQQVTLSCSPISGHRSVSWYQQTPGQGLQFLFEYFSETQRNKGNFPGRFSGRQFSNSRSEMNVSTLELGDSALYLCASSLGTGYEQYFGPGTRLTVT.

V gene TRBV5-8 combines with J gene TRBJ2-7; D is uncertain. Germline V gives CDR1 SGHTS, CDR2 YDEGEE. The CDR3 loop spans 14 amino acids. The V gene lost 1 base and the J gene lost 1 base, with 9 bases spanning the gap. This CDR3 reads CASSLSVASYEQYF. The DNA of the CDR3 is TGTGCCAGCAGCTTGTCGGTGGCTTCCTACGAGCAGTACTTC.

CDR3 DNA sequence: TGTGCCAGCAGCTCTGCCCTATATAGCAATCAGCCCCAGCATTTT. This gives the protein CASSSALYSNQPQHF. V gene TRBV7-2 combines with J gene TRBJ1-5; D remains unclear. CDR3 length: 15 residues. Germline V gives CDR1 SGHTA, CDR2 FQGNSA. The germline V and J ends were trimmed by 4 bases and 0 bases, with 10 bases remaining between them.

The V call is TRBV5-8, the J call TRBJ2-2; tentatively, D is TRBD1 or TRBD2 (5 bases each). V lost 1 base to trimming and J lost 5 bases, with 6 bases between them. The CDR3 runs to 13 residues. Per the germline V gene, CDR1 is SGHTS and CDR2 is YDEGEE. CDR3 DNA: TGTGCCAGCAGCTTGTGGGGGACCGGGGAGCTGTTTTTT. Protein: CASSLWGTGELFF.

V is TRBV2 and J is TRBJ2-3; D is unclear. V was clipped by 2 bases and J by 4 bases, with 10 bases between them. The CDR3 sequence is 14 residues long. Germline-derived CDR1 and CDR2 are SNHLY and FYNNEI. This chain's CDR3 is CASSEFRFADTQYF. DNA for the CDR3: TGTGCCAGCAGTGAATTCAGGTTCGCAGATACGCAGTATTTT. The variable domain in full, with the rest retrieved from reference TRBV2 and TRBJ2-3, is EPEVTQTPSHQVTQMGQEVILRCVPISNHLYFYWYRQILGQKVEFLVSFYNNEISEKSEIFDDQFSVERPDGSNFTLKIRSTKLEDSAMYFCASSEFRFADTQYFGPGTRLTVL.

J is TRBJ1-1 and V is TRBV27, with a weak D call TRBD1 (5 bases). Trimming cost V 5 bases and J 3 bases, with 16 bases left between them. The germline gives CDR1 MNHEY, CDR2 SMNVEV (reference sequence). CDR3 length equals 15 residues. CDR3 residues: CASSLEWGVHTEAFF. The CDR3 bases are TGTGCCAGCAGTCTGGAATGGGGGGTCCACACTGAAGCTTTCTTT.

The V gene is TRBV19, the J gene TRBJ1-2; perhaps TRBD1 as D (6 bases). The CDR3 covers 13 residues. V was cut by 6 bases and J by 5 bases, with 13 bases left in between. Germline V CDR1 and CDR2: LNHDA, SQIVND (reference sequence). CDR3: CASRPPQGYGYTF. The CDR3 nucleotides read TGTGCCAGTAGACCCCCACAGGGATATGGCTACACCTTC.

This clone was counted once. This chain uses TRBV7-9 with TRBJ2-1; TRBD1 agrees at 10 bases. The CDR3 length is 16 residues. The V and J ends lost 5 bases and 7 bases, in that order; junction bases with no gene match: 11. CDR1 SEHNR and CDR2 FQNEAQ come from the germline V gene (reference sequence). CDR3 nucleotide sequence: TGTGCCAGCAGCCTTCCGGGACAGGGGAGGCCGAATGAGCAGTTCTTC. Translation: CASSLPGQGRPNEQFF. The full variable domain, with the rest looked up from reference TRBV7-9 and TRBJ2-1, is DTGVSQNPRHKITKRGQNVTFRCDPISEHNRLYWYRQTLGQGPEFLTYFQNEAQLEKSRLLSDRFSAERPKGSFSTLEIQRTEQGDSAMYLCASSLPGQGRPNEQFFGPGTRLTVL.

The chain uses TRBV27 and TRBJ2-7; 9 bases line up with TRBD1. This CDR3 region has 15 residues. The V gene's germline CDR1 is MNHEY and CDR2 SMNVEV (reference sequence). The V segment lost 10 bases and the J segment 6 bases; nucleotides outside the gene matches: 16. CDR3 region: CAITPTGQGLSEQYF. The CDR3, as DNA: TGTGCCATTACCCCCACGGGACAGGGACTGTCCGAGCAGTACTTC.

The chain links TRBV4-3 to TRBJ2-7, with 10 bases matching TRBD1. V shed 3 bases and J 0 bases; nucleotides not matched to a gene: 5. Germline V CDR1 and CDR2: LGHNA, YSLEER. The CDR3 contains 16 residues. CDR3 DNA: TGCGCCAGCAGCCACGGCGGGACAGGGGCCTCCTACGAGCAGTACTTC. It translates to CASSHGGTGASYEQYF.

V is TRBV5-1 and J is TRBJ2-5; D is possibly TRBD1 (6 bases). Germline V gene sequence: CDR1 SGHRS, CDR2 YFSETQ. The CDR3 has 17 amino acids. V was cut by 4 bases and J by 5 bases, with 24 bases left in between. The CDR3 DNA reads as TGCGCCAGCAGCCCCGGTTACGGTCCAGGGGTAGGGGAGACCCAGTACTTC. Translating it yields CASSPGYGPGVGETQYF.

J is TRBJ2-2 and V is TRBV27; 8 bases are shared with TRBD1. The V segment lost 5 bases and the J segment 6 bases; nucleotides outside the gene matches: 17. The CDR3 covers 18 residues. Germline lookup yields CDR1 MNHEY and CDR2 SMNVEV (reference sequence). The DNA of the CDR3 is TGTGCCAGCAGTCCGGGACAGGATGTGAGTTTTTCGTCCGGGGAGCTGTTTTTT. Its translation: CASSPGQDVSFSSGELFF.

There are a few counts of this clone. This chain uses TRBV7-8 with TRBJ2-1; unclear D gene. This CDR3 has 12 residues. V lost 5 bases and J lost 4, with 6 bases in between. The V gene's germline CDR1 is SGHVS and CDR2 FQNEAQ. The CDR3 DNA sequence: TGTGCCAGCAGCGTGGGATACAATGAGCAGTTCTTC. Protein product: CASSVGYNEQFF.

The V and J genes are TRBV18 and TRBJ2-7; 8 bases align to TRBD1. After removal of 1 base from V and 4 bases from J, the junction contained 6 bases not matched to a gene. Germline-derived CDR1 and CDR2 are KGHSH and LQKENI. The CDR3 is made up of 15 amino acids. The CDR3 is CASSPLRDRNYEQYF. The CDR3 coding sequence is TGTGCCAGCTCACCACTACGGGACAGGAATTACGAGCAGTACTTC. The full variable domain, with the rest looked up from reference TRBV18 and TRBJ2-7, is NAGVMQNPRHLVRRRGQEARLRCSPMKGHSHVYWYRQLPEEGLKFMVYLQKENIIDESGMPKERFSAEFPKEGPSILRIQQVVRGDSAAYFCASSPLRDRNYEQYFGPGTRLTVT.

J is TRBJ2-7 and V is TRBV5-6; D may be TRBD2 (5 bases). CDR3 length equals 15 residues. Per germline, CDR1 SGHDT and CDR2 YYEEEE. The V end lost 4 bases, the J end lost 0 bases, and 14 bases lay between the germline ends. The CDR3 coding sequence is TGTGCCAGCAGCGAGATTGACACTAGCTCCTACGAGCAGTACTTC. Translated, it gives CASSEIDTSSYEQYF.